Sequencing of this TCR beta chain was carried out in a study of blood T cells in healthy people across ages. With respect to this clonotype: Antigen unknown.

Study-wide findings and caveats: More naive CD4+ cells and higher diversity marked long-lived donors relative to aged donors. Changes seen in expanded clonotypes were possibly confounded by donor CMV status left unknown.

Through a sample-barcoded 5' primer and a J-beta primer mix, a second PCR was run for roughly 7 to 11 cycles. Each TCR beta cDNA got a 12-nucleotide random molecular identifier. The study obtained at least 2.5 million CDR3-containing paired-end reads from every sample. In TCRdb, the 5' RACE reads were re-called with MiXCR into one record per CDR3 protein. Among approximately 800,000 distinct CDR3 sequences listed, about 47% were seen once. V dropped 0 bases and J dropped 6 bases, with 9 bases sitting between them. This CDR3 is built from 14 residues. Germline V gene data show CDR1 as SGHRS and CDR2 as YFSETQ.

The source material was blood. This TCR came from an elderly man in good health. The chain couples TRBV5-1 to TRBJ2-2, with D possibly being TRBD2 (6 bases). The CDR3 sequence is CASSLVPGAGELFF. The DNA of the CDR3 is TGCGCCAGCAGCTTGGTCCCGGGGGCCGGGGAGCTGTTTTTT.